These 14 T cell receptor beta chains originate from one sample sequenced in a study of identical twins. TCRdb independently ran MiXCR on the 5' RACE reads; one entry per CDR3 protein. Of about 520,000 distinct CDR3 sequences listed, about 20% are singletons. These records were also assigned to another study, of T cells expressing NK-cell markers.

The sequenced sample was CD4+ T cells sorted from blood. These receptor sequences come from a woman aged 18 to 35 in good health.

This clonotype was detected only a few times. This chain uses TRBV12-3 or TRBV12-4 with TRBJ1-1; 12 positions match TRBD1. This CDR3 is 15 amino acids long. The trim removed 3 bases at V and 3 bases at J, leaving 2 bases unmatched. This chain's CDR3 is CASSFGTGGDTEAFF. DNA of the CDR3: TGTGCCAGCAGTTTCGGGACAGGGGGCGACACTGAAGCTTTCTTT.

The rearrangement links TRBV7-3 to TRBJ2-2; D uncertain. This CDR3 comprises 12 residues. Trimming pared 5 bases from V and 6 bases from J, leaving 7 bases between. Germline lookup yields CDR1 SGHTA and CDR2 FQGTGA. The CDR3 DNA sequence: TGTGCCAGCAGCCGAACGGCCGGGGAGCTGTTTTTT. This encodes CASSRTAGELFF.

To note about this clonotype: The junction differs from germline at one of its ends, possibly a read error. The chain joins TRBV7-7 to TRBJ1-3; no firm D call. This CDR3 has 13 residues. The germline V gene encodes CDR1 SSHAT and CDR2 FNYEAQ (reference sequence). This CDR3 is CASSASSGNTIYF. Here the CDR3 DNA reads TGTGCTAGCAGCGCATCTTCTGGAAACACCATATATTTT. Combining the CDR3 with reference TRBV7-7 and TRBJ1-3 gives the whole variable domain GAGVSQSPRYKVTKRGQDVTLRCDPISSHATLYWYQQALGQGPEFLTYFNYEAQPDKSGLPSDRFSAERPEGSISTLTIQRTEQRDSAMYRCASSASSGNTIYFGEGSWLTVV.

V usage is TRBV7-2 and J usage is TRBJ1-4; 8 bases are shared with TRBD1. The CDR3 has 15 amino acids. V shed 5 bases, J shed 0 bases, and the junction held 2 bases outside the gene matches. In germline, CDR1 is SGHTA, CDR2 FQGNSA. The CDR3 DNA reads TGTGCCAGCAGCCTCAGGGGGCCAACTAATGAAAAACTGTTTTTT. Translated, it gives CASSLRGPTNEKLFF.

The chain carries TRBV3-1 and TRBJ1-2, with unresolved D. Trimming took 3 bases from V and 4 from J, leaving 6 bases between them. The CDR3 length is 12 residues. CDR1 is LGHDT, CDR2 YNNKEL, per germline (reference sequence). The DNA for the CDR3 is TGTGCCAGCAGCCAGCACAGCTATGGCTACACCTTC. Translating it yields CASSQHSYGYTF.

This clonotype has only a few counts. As DNA, the CDR3 is TGTGCCAGCAGTGACAGGGAAACAGATACGCAGTATTTT. Its protein is CASSDRETDTQYF. The chain couples TRBV2 to TRBJ2-3; D may be TRBD1 (5 bases). The CDR3 is made up of 13 amino acids. Germline loops: CDR1 SNHLY, CDR2 FYNNEI. V dropped 3 bases and J dropped 3 bases, with 7 bases sitting between them.

This clonotype was found many times. CDR3 amino acids: CSASRQGLVNIQYF. DNA of the CDR3: TGCAGTGCCTCCCGACAGGGGCTCGTAAACATTCAGTACTTC. The rearrangement links TRBV20-1 to TRBJ2-4; 8 nucleotides line up with TRBD1. Germline CDR1 DFQATT, CDR2 SNEGSKA (reference sequence). J lost 6 bases, V lost 6 bases, and 10 bases had no gene match. This CDR3 is built from 14 residues.

This clonotype turned up a few times. The CDR3 loop reads CSARYSAGTDTQYF. The CDR3 bases are TGCAGTGCTAGATACAGCGCCGGCACAGATACGCAGTATTTT. V and J are TRBV20-1 and TRBJ2-3; no definite D call. CDR1 and CDR2 from the germline V gene are DFQATT and SNEGSKA (reference sequence). V was cut by 2 bases and J by 1 base, with 10 bases left in between. The CDR3 totals 14 residues.

The rearrangement links TRBV5-6 to TRBJ1-1; D is uncertain. Trimming took 4 bases from V and 6 from J, leaving 13 bases between them. This CDR3 has 13 residues. Germline-derived CDR1 and CDR2 are SGHDT and YYEEEE. The CDR3 loop reads CASSGMNDPEAFF. CDR3 nucleotides: TGTGCCAGCAGCGGTATGAACGATCCTGAAGCTTTCTTT.

This chain links TRBV11-2 with TRBJ2-7; TRBD2 is a possible D gene (6 bases). The CDR3 loop spans 15 amino acids. Germline CDR1 reads SGHAT; CDR2 reads FQNNGV. V lost 4 bases, J lost 3 bases, and 16 bases lay in between. The CDR3 protein is CASSWTDGGLYEQYF. The CDR3 nucleotides are TGTGCCAGCAGCTGGACTGACGGGGGACTCTACGAGCAGTACTTC.

The J gene is TRBJ2-7, the V gene TRBV20-1, with D perhaps TRBD1 (6 bases). The CDR3 is 17 residues long. In germline, CDR1 is DFQATT, CDR2 SNEGSKA (reference sequence). V was trimmed by 3 bases and J by 3 bases, leaving 24 bases between them. CDR3 in DNA: TGCAGTGCTAGTCTGGGTGGTCCCGGGACATTCTTCTACGAGCAGTACTTC. Its protein product is CSASLGGPGTFFYEQYF.

This clonotype was observed a few times. V usage is TRBV5-1 and J usage is TRBJ2-2; a weak D match, TRBD1 (5 bases). V lost 5 bases and J lost 7, with 9 bases in between. The CDR3 has 12 amino acids. Germline CDR1 reads SGHRS; CDR2 reads YFSETQ. CDR3 region: CASRAGNGELFF. The CDR3 DNA follows: TGCGCCAGCAGGGCAGGGAACGGGGAGCTGTTTTTT.

The table lists this clonotype with a few counts. The DNA of the CDR3 is TGTGCCAGCAGCTTACCGGGGGGGCCTCACAATGAGCAGTTCTTC. It is translated as CASSLPGGPHNEQFF. This sequence joins TRBV7-8 and TRBJ2-1; 8 nucleotides agree with TRBD2. Germline CDR1 is SGHVS and CDR2 is FQNEAQ. The length of the CDR3 is 15 residues. The junction had 5 bases not matched to a gene; V was cut back by 2 bases and J by 5 bases.

The chain combines TRBV6-1 with TRBJ2-5; TRBD1 matches at 7 bases. After removal of 5 bases from V and 3 bases from J, the junction contained 9 bases not matched to a gene. The germline gives CDR1 MNHNS, CDR2 SASEGT. This CDR3 comprises 15 residues. The CDR3 loop reads CASSLGLGGEETQYF. As DNA, the CDR3 is TGTGCCAGCAGTCTCGGTTTAGGGGGCGAAGAGACCCAGTACTTC.